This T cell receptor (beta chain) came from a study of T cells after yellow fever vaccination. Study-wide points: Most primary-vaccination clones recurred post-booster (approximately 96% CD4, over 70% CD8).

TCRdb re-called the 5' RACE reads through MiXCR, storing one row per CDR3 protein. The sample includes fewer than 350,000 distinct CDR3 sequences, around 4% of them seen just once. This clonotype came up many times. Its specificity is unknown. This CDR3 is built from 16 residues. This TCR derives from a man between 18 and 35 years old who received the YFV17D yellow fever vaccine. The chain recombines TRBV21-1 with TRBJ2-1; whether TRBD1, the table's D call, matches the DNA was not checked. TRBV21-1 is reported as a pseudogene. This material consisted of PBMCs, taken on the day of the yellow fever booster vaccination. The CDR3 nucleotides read TGTGCCAGCAGCAGAGACAGGGGGCACCAATACAATGAGCAGTTCTTC. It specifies CASSRDRGHQYNEQFF.